This T cell receptor (beta chain) was identified during a study of chemoradiotherapy in HPV16-positive cancers. Points from the study as a whole: HPV-responsive T-cell expansion during chemoradiotherapy was linked to improved recurrence-free survival in HPV16-positive patients. Candidate HPV-specific clones and E7-related TCR motifs grew in tumor during treatment.

The assay was immunoSEQ multiplex PCR, and TCRdb's table has in-frame clones only and misses some. The sample has tens of thousands of clones, 93% seen once. Samples were taken several times over chemoradiotherapy. On this clone: Its specificity is unknown.

CDR1 and CDR2 from the germline V gene are LNHNV and YYDKDF (reference sequence). V was cut by 1 base and J by 9 bases, with 13 bases left in between. This CDR3 has 14 amino acids. The receptor was isolated from a human donor with HPV-associated anogenital cancer. V gene TRBV15 combines with J gene TRBJ1-3; no definite D call. The specimen comprised blood, sampled from a patient who underwent chemoradiotherapy. For the CDR3, the DNA is TGTGCCACCAGCAGAGCTGTTCCGCGGGTCACCATATATTTT. Amino acids: CATSRAVPRVTIYF.